This is a list of T cell receptor beta chains from one sample in a study of blood T cell repertoires in COVID-19. Measured with immunoSEQ multiplex PCR; TCRdb has only the in-frame clones, and not every one. The table records about 250,000 clones, 70% to 90% of them present only once. The sample consisted of peripheral blood. The receptors derive from a man of 80 years or more with acute or convalescent COVID-19. Both conserved end residues are part of each CDR3. The order of the fields is clone size, J gene, D gene, V gene, CDR3 protein, CDR3 DNA. D genes are given only for firm matches. Clone size is shown for a subset of rows, as once, few, many or a class of expanded clone.

clone size: .
J gene: TRBJ2-7
D gene: TRBD1
V gene: TRBV28
CDR3 protein: CASSSTGGFYEQYF
CDR3 DNA: TGTGCCAGCAGTTCAACAGGGGGCTTCTACGAGCAGTACTTC

clone size: few
J gene: TRBJ2-1
D gene: TRBD2
V gene: TRBV2
CDR3 protein: CASYGPGLEGNEQFF
CDR3 DNA: TGTGCCAGTTACGGGCCGGGACTAGAGGGCAATGAGCAGTTCTTC

clone size: .
J gene: TRBJ2-5
D gene: TRBD2
V gene: TRBV6-5
CDR3 protein: CASKLAGDLETQYF
CDR3 DNA: TGTGCCAGCAAACTAGCGGGAGATTTGGAGACCCAGTACTTC

clone size: .
J gene: TRBJ2-1
D gene: TRBD1
V gene: TRBV6-5
CDR3 protein: CASSYSKGTGYNEQFF
CDR3 DNA: TGTGCCAGCAGTTACTCGAAAGGGACAGGGTACAATGAGCAGTTCTTC

clone size: .
J gene: TRBJ1-1
D gene: TRBD1
V gene: TRBV15
CDR3 protein: CATSGGQGAGDTEAFF
CDR3 DNA: TGTGCCACCAGCGGGGGACAGGGGGCGGGTGACACTGAAGCTTTCTTT

clone size: few
J gene: TRBJ2-1
D gene: .
V gene: TRBV20-1
CDR3 protein: CSASTLLSSYNEQFF
CDR3 DNA: TGCAGTGCTAGTACTCTACTGAGCTCCTACAATGAGCAGTTCTTC

clone size: .
J gene: TRBJ2-1
D gene: TRBD2
V gene: TRBV28
CDR3 protein: CASSLLAGRKDNEQFF
CDR3 DNA: TGTGCCAGCAGTCTCCTAGCGGGTCGCAAAGACAATGAGCAGTTCTTC

clone size: few
J gene: TRBJ1-1
D gene: TRBD1
V gene: TRBV4-2
CDR3 protein: CASSQGDSMNTEAFF
CDR3 DNA: TGTGCCAGCAGCCAGGGGGACAGTATGAACACTGAAGCTTTCTTT

clone size: .
J gene: TRBJ1-6
D gene: .
V gene: TRBV5-5
CDR3 protein: CASSLVGMGNSPLHF
CDR3 DNA: TGTGCCAGCAGCTTGGTCGGGATGGGTAATTCACCCCTCCACTTT

clone size: .
J gene: TRBJ1-1
D gene: TRBD1
V gene: TRBV6-2/TRBV6-3
CDR3 protein: CASSQGQGRRYTEAFF
CDR3 DNA: TGTGCCAGCAGTCAAGGACAGGGCCGGAGGTACACTGAAGCTTTCTTT

clone size: .
J gene: TRBJ2-3
D gene: .
V gene: TRBV9
CDR3 protein: CASSANPGMITDTQYF
CDR3 DNA: TGTGCCAGCAGCGCAAATCCGGGAATGATTACAGATACGCAGTATTTT

clone size: .
J gene: TRBJ2-7
D gene: TRBD1
V gene: TRBV7-8
CDR3 protein: CASSLEPGQGRYEQYF
CDR3 DNA: TGTGCCAGCAGCTTAGAGCCTGGACAGGGTAGGTACGAGCAGTACTTC

clone size: .
J gene: TRBJ1-2
D gene: TRBD1
V gene: TRBV7-2
CDR3 protein: CASSLALQGTYGYTF
CDR3 DNA: TGTGCCAGCAGCTTAGCCCTACAGGGGACCTATGGCTACACCTTC

clone size: .
J gene: TRBJ2-2
D gene: TRBD1
V gene: TRBV6-2/TRBV6-3
CDR3 protein: CASSYSTGGAAGELFF
CDR3 DNA: TGTGCCAGCAGTTACTCCACAGGGGGCGCGGCCGGGGAGCTGTTTTTT

clone size: .
J gene: TRBJ2-7
D gene: TRBD2
V gene: TRBV19
CDR3 protein: CASSIAASGPYEQYF
CDR3 DNA: TGTGCCAGTAGTATAGCGGCTAGCGGTCCCTACGAGCAGTACTTC

clone size: .
J gene: TRBJ1-2
D gene: TRBD1
V gene: TRBV5-1
CDR3 protein: CASSFWTGEDYGYTF
CDR3 DNA: TGCGCCAGCAGCTTCTGGACAGGGGAGGACTATGGCTACACCTTC

clone size: .
J gene: TRBJ1-5
D gene: TRBD1
V gene: TRBV6-2/TRBV6-3
CDR3 protein: CASSRGQGNQPQHF
CDR3 DNA: TGTGCCAGCAGCCGAGGACAGGGCAATCAGCCCCAGCATTTT

clone size: .
J gene: TRBJ2-7
D gene: .
V gene: TRBV7-8
CDR3 protein: CASSGSANSYEQYF
CDR3 DNA: TGTGCCAGCAGCGGGAGCGCGAACTCCTACGAGCAGTACTTC

clone size: .
J gene: TRBJ2-5
D gene: .
V gene: TRBV5-1
CDR3 protein: CASSREASEETQYF
CDR3 DNA: TGCGCCAGCAGCAGGGAGGCTAGCGAAGAGACCCAGTACTTC

clone size: .
J gene: TRBJ1-1
D gene: TRBD1
V gene: TRBV18
CDR3 protein: CASSSSGGASTEAFF
CDR3 DNA: TGTGCCAGCTCATCCTCAGGGGGCGCGTCCACTGAAGCTTTCTTT